The 25 T cell receptor beta chains listed next were all sequenced from one sample in a study of CD8 T cells in ankylosing spondylitis. TCRdb fed the 5' RACE reads into MiXCR, producing one record per CDR3 protein. The sample yields about 36,000 distinct CDR3 sequences, roughly 13% seen once. The material sequenced was synovial fluid, either unsorted or a sorted T cell fraction (not recorded which). The receptors come from a male donor with ankylosing spondylitis.

V and J are TRBV5-6 and TRBJ2-7, with unresolved D. CDR1 SGHDT and CDR2 YYEEEE come from the germline V gene. The ends were cut back, 0 bases at V and 6 bases at J, with 10 bases in the middle. The CDR3 covers 13 residues. The CDR3 coding sequence is TGTGCCAGCAGCTTGGGCCTCCCCTCCGAGCAGTACTTC. Translation gives CASSLGLPSEQYF. Full variable domain (rest looked up from reference TRBV5-6 and TRBJ2-7): DAGVTQSPTHLIKTRGQQVTLRCSPKSGHDTVSWYQQALGQGPQFIFQYYEEEERQRGNFPDRFSGHQFPNYSSELNVNALLLGDSALYLCASSLGLPSEQYFGPGTRLTVT.

In its sample, this clonotype was seen a few times. V and J are TRBV12-3 or TRBV12-4 and TRBJ2-1, with D unresolved. Trimming shortened V by 6 bases and J by 7 bases, and 13 bases separated the two germline ends. This CDR3 region has 13 residues. Here the CDR3 reads CASSPMVGNEQFF. The CDR3 DNA sequence: TGTGCCAGCAGCCCCATGGTGGGTAATGAGCAGTTCTTC.

This chain joins TRBV4-1 and TRBJ2-7, with D perhaps TRBD2 (5 bases). The CDR3 is made up of 16 amino acids. Trimming left V 0 bases short and J 5 bases short, with 17 bases between. CDR1 is MGHRA, CDR2 YSYEKL, per germline. CDR3 sequence (DNA): TGCGCCAGCAGCCAAGAAGGAAAGAGGGTTCGAGACGAGCAGTACTTC. The encoded protein is CASSQEGKRVRDEQYF.

The gene calls are TRBV9 and TRBJ2-2, with D perhaps TRBD1 (6 bases). The CDR3 is made up of 13 amino acids. In germline, CDR1 is SGDLS, CDR2 YYNGEE. Trimming stripped 3 bases from V and 6 bases from J, with 9 bases between. The CDR3 reads CASSAGAAGELFF. The CDR3 DNA sequence: TGTGCCAGCAGCGCAGGGGCGGCCGGGGAGCTGTTTTTT.

V gene TRBV6-5 combines with J gene TRBJ1-1; the match to TRBD1 covers 12 bases. V shed 5 bases, J shed 4 bases, and the junction held 8 bases outside the gene matches. CDR1 is MNHEY and CDR2 is SVGAGI in the germline V gene. The CDR3 totals 16 residues. The CDR3 DNA follows: TGTGCCAGCAGTCACGGGACAGGGGGCGAGGGCACTGAAGCTTTCTTT. The encoded protein is CASSHGTGGEGTEAFF.

This clonotype was seen a handful of times. The V and J genes are TRBV7-9 and TRBJ1-2; D is perhaps TRBD1 (5 bases). The ends were cut back, 4 bases at V and 0 bases at J, with 9 bases in the middle. Germline CDR1 SEHNR, CDR2 FQNEAQ (reference sequence). The length of the CDR3 is 14 residues. The CDR3 bases are TGTGCCAGCAGCTCCTCGACAGCTAACTATGGCTACACCTTC. Translating it yields CASSSSTANYGYTF. Full variable domain (rest looked up from reference TRBV7-9 and TRBJ1-2): DTGVSQNPRHKITKRGQNVTFRCDPISEHNRLYWYRQTLGQGPEFLTYFQNEAQLEKSRLLSDRFSAERPKGSFSTLEIQRTEQGDSAMYLCASSSSTANYGYTFGSGTRLTVV.

This clonotype turned up a few times. V and J are TRBV27 and TRBJ1-1; D remains unclear. CDR1 is MNHEY and CDR2 is SMNVEV in the germline V gene (reference sequence). V lost 0 bases to trimming and J lost 2 bases, with 7 bases between them. The CDR3 extends over 14 amino acids. CDR3 DNA sequence: TGTGCCAGCAGTTTATCCCAGTTTAACACTGAAGCTTTCTTT. This sequence encodes CASSLSQFNTEAFF.

This clonotype occurred a few times. V gene TRBV5-6 combines with J gene TRBJ2-7, with D perhaps matching TRBD1 (6 bases). There are 14 residues in the CDR3. CDR1 and CDR2 (germline): SGHDT, YYEEEE. Between the trimmed V and J ends, which lost 4 bases and 3 bases, there was a span of 14 bases. The CDR3 sequence is CASSPYRVYYEQYF. As DNA, the CDR3 is TGTGCCAGCAGCCCGTACAGGGTCTACTACGAGCAGTACTTC.

This clonotype was counted between two and nine times. The chain recombines TRBV27 with TRBJ2-3, with 7 bases aligning to TRBD2. Germline CDR1 and CDR2: MNHEY and SMNVEV (reference sequence). This CDR3 spans 16 amino acids. With 1 base clipped from V and 9 bases from J, the junction kept 13 bases outside the gene matches. CDR3 region: CASSLYYMGGFDTQYF. In DNA form, the CDR3 reads TGTGCCAGCAGTTTATACTATATGGGAGGGTTTGACACGCAGTATTTT.

This clonotype appeared a few times. This rearrangement joins TRBV4-3 to TRBJ2-1; D is unclear. The ends were cut back, 1 base at V and 0 bases at J, with 10 bases in the middle. Per germline, CDR1 LGHNA and CDR2 YSLEER. This CDR3 spans 16 amino acids. The CDR3 sequence is CASSQARLSSYNEQFF. The CDR3 coding sequence is TGCGCCAGCAGCCAAGCCAGACTCTCCTCCTACAATGAGCAGTTCTTC.

This clonotype was seen a few times. The chain employs TRBV28 and TRBJ1-4; D is unclear. The CDR3 is 12 amino acids. Per the germline V gene, CDR1 is MDHEN and CDR2 is SYDVKM. Trimming took off 3 bases at V and 14 bases at J, with 13 bases between the two ends. The CDR3: CASSFWAQGLFF. CDR3 sequence (DNA): TGTGCCAGCAGTTTCTGGGCCCAAGGGCTGTTTTTT.

The chain has TRBV10-3 and TRBJ1-1; D remains unclear. Germline V gene lookup returns CDR1 ENHRY and CDR2 SYGVKD. The CDR3 has 13 residues. The ends were cut back, 8 bases at V and 1 base at J, with 11 bases in the middle. The CDR3 nucleotides are TGTGCCATCGTCGGAGGGAAGAACACTGAAGCTTTCTTT. Translation: CAIVGGKNTEAFF.

This clonotype appeared a few times. V is TRBV20-1 and J is TRBJ1-5; no definite D call. This CDR3 region has 13 residues. V was cut by 0 bases and J by 7 bases, with 10 bases left in between. CDR1 and CDR2 (germline): DFQATT, SNEGSKA (reference sequence). The chain's CDR3 is CSARDGEAQPQHF. CDR3 DNA: TGCAGTGCTAGAGATGGGGAGGCCCAGCCCCAGCATTTT.

The J gene is TRBJ2-1, the V gene TRBV20-1; TRBD2 matches at 7 bases. The CDR3 covers 15 residues. Trimming at V came to 3 bases and at J to 0 bases, leaving 5 bases not matched to a gene. The germline V gene has CDR1 DFQATT and CDR2 SNEGSKA (reference sequence). The CDR3 nucleotides are TGCAGTGCTAGGCGGGGCGGGAGCTCCTACAATGAGCAGTTCTTC. It yields the protein CSARRGGSSYNEQFF.

This clonotype was seen only a few times. V gene TRBV27 combines with J gene TRBJ2-2, with D perhaps matching TRBD1 (6 bases). This CDR3 has 15 residues. Trimming took 8 bases from V and 5 from J, leaving 18 bases between them. Germline V gene data show CDR1 as MNHEY and CDR2 as SMNVEV (reference sequence). Written as DNA, the CDR3 is TGTGCCAGCGCCGTGTTGGGGGCCGGGACCGGGGAGCTGTTTTTT. Its protein is CASAVLGAGTGELFF.

This clonotype has just a few counts. This chain links TRBV28 with TRBJ1-5; no definite D call. Trimming removed 8 bases from V and 5 bases from J, with 16 bases in between. The CDR3 sequence is 14 residues long. The germline V gene has CDR1 MDHEN and CDR2 SYDVKM. The CDR3 loop reads CASVLKPGYQPQHF. DNA for the CDR3: TGTGCCAGCGTTTTAAAGCCCGGGTATCAGCCCCAGCATTTT. Full variable domain (missing parts from reference TRBV28 and TRBJ1-5): DVKVTQSSRYLVKRTGEKVFLECVQDMDHENMFWYRQDPGLGLRLIYFSYDVKMKEKGDIPEGYSVSREKKERFSLILESASTNQTSMYLCASVLKPGYQPQHFGDGTRLSIL.

This clonotype was observed many times. J is TRBJ1-6 and V is TRBV28; no definite D call. This CDR3 is 15 amino acids long. Looked up from germline, CDR1 is MDHEN and CDR2 is SYDVKM. Trimming cost V 5 bases and J 0 bases, with 8 bases left between them. This CDR3 reads CASSIGSSYNSPLHF. The CDR3 DNA follows: TGTGCCAGCAGTATAGGGAGCTCCTATAATTCACCCCTCCACTTT.

There are many counts of this clonotype. The gene calls are TRBV3-1 and TRBJ1-2; the D is unclear. V was cut by 1 base and J by 8 bases, with 20 bases left in between. This CDR3 spans 16 amino acids. The germline V gene has CDR1 LGHDT and CDR2 YNNKEL (reference sequence). In DNA form, the CDR3 reads TGTGCCAGCAGCCAAGGATTAGGTGGAGGGAGGTACGGCTACACCTTC. Translation gives CASSQGLGGGRYGYTF. Full variable domain (outside the CDR3, taken from reference TRBV3-1 and TRBJ1-2): DTAVSQTPKYLVTQMGNDKSIKCEQNLGHDTMYWYKQDSKKFLKIMFSYNNKELIINETVPNRFSPKSPDKAHLNLHINSLELGDSAVYFCASSQGLGGGRYGYTFGSGTRLTVV.

There are many counts of this clonotype. DNA of the CDR3: TGTGCCAGCAGTGGTGAGGACAACAATGAGCAGTTCTTC. Translation: CASSGEDNNEQFF. The chain carries TRBV6-4 and TRBJ2-1, with D possibly being TRBD1 (5 bases). The V end was cut by 4 bases, the J end by 5 bases, with 9 bases between. This CDR3 has 13 residues. Germline CDR1 reads MRHNA; CDR2 reads SNTAGT.

This clonotype was observed many times. A read error may account for a junction end that differs from germline. The J gene is TRBJ1-2, the V gene TRBV7-9; perhaps TRBD1 as D (6 bases). This CDR3 spans 15 amino acids. Germline V gene sequence: CDR1 SEHNR, CDR2 FQNEAQ (reference sequence). In DNA form, the CDR3 reads TGTGCCAGCAGGTTAGAGGGGGATCGACTCTATGGCTACACCTTC. As protein: CASRLEGDRLYGYTF. Filled out from reference TRBV7-9 and TRBJ1-2, the complete variable domain reads DTGVSQNPRHKITKRGQNVTFRCDPISEHNRLYWYRQTLGQGPEFLTYFQNEAQLEKSRLLSDRFSAERPKGSFSTLEIQRTEQGDSAMYLCASRLEGDRLYGYTFGSGTRLTVV.

This clonotype has just a few counts. V is TRBV7-9 and J is TRBJ2-2, with 8 nucleotides matching TRBD2. Germline V CDR1 and CDR2: SEHNR, FQNEAQ (reference sequence). The CDR3 consists of 15 residues. V lost 6 bases, J lost 6 bases, and 9 bases stayed unmatched. The CDR3 is CASRLAAGGPGELFF. The CDR3 DNA follows: TGTGCCAGCAGACTAGCGGCGGGGGGACCCGGGGAGCTGTTTTTT.

This rearrangement joins TRBV5-1 to TRBJ1-1; D might be TRBD1 (6 bases). The V and J ends lost 6 bases and 6 bases respectively, with 24 bases between them. The CDR3 contains 16 residues. CDR1 SGHRS and CDR2 YFSETQ come from the germline V gene. The CDR3 sequence is CASTLGPGDGFAEAFF. DNA of the CDR3: TGCGCCAGCACTCTGGGCCCAGGGGATGGGTTCGCTGAAGCTTTCTTT.

This clonotype was seen more than once but under ten times. The chain employs TRBV10-3 and TRBJ2-7, with 11 bases aligning to TRBD2. The germline CDR1 and CDR2 sequences are ENHRY and SYGVKD. CDR3 length: 18 amino acids. Trimming took 2 bases from V and 3 from J; bases not matched to a gene: 12. The CDR3, as DNA: TGTGCCATCAGTGAGAAGGTTCGGGCTAGCGGGAGGAACTACGAGCAGTACTTC. This codes for CAISEKVRASGRNYEQYF.

This clonotype was counted a few times. This chain uses TRBV18 with TRBJ2-2, with a possible D match to TRBD2 (5 bases). The V and J ends lost 2 bases and 7 bases respectively, with 11 bases between them. CDR1 and CDR2 from the germline V gene are KGHSH and LQKENI. The CDR3 runs 14 residues. Here the CDR3 reads CASSPSGLRGELFF. The CDR3 DNA follows: TGTGCCAGCTCACCATCGGGATTGCGCGGGGAGCTGTTTTTT.

This clonotype was detected a few times. The chain carries TRBV7-8 and TRBJ2-7, with 7 bases matching TRBD1. Unmatched junction bases numbered 13, after V lost 5 bases and J lost 6 bases. This CDR3 is 15 amino acids long. Germline V gene lookup returns CDR1 SGHVS and CDR2 FQNEAQ. The CDR3 DNA sequence: TGTGCCAGCAGCGACCGTGGAAAGGGGGCCTCCGAGCAGTACTTC. Residues: CASSDRGKGASEQYF.